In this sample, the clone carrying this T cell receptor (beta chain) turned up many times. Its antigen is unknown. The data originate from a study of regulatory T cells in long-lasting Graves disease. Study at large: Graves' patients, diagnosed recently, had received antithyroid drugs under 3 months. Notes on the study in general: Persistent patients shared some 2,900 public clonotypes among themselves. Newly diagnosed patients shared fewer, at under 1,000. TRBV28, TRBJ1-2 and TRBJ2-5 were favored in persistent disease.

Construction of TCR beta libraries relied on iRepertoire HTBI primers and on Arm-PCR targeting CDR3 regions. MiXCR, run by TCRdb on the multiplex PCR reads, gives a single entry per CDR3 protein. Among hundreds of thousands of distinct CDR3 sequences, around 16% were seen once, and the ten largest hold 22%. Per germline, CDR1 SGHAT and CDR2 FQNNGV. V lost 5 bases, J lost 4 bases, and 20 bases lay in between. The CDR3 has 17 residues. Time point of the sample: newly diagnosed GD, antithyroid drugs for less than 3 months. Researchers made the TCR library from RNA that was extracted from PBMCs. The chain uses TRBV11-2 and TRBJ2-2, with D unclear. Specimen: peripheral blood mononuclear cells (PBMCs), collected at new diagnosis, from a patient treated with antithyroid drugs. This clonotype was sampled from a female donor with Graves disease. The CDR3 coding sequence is TGTGCCAGCAGCCACAAGATTATGGGCAAATTCACCGGGGAGCTGTTTTTT. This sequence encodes CASSHKIMGKFTGELFF.